This T cell receptor (beta chain) comes out of a study of blood T cell repertoires in COVID-19. Study-wide context: The United States, Italy and Spain were the sources of the acute and convalescent COVID-19 samples. T cells, B-cell-depleted T cells, or PBMCs supplied cDNA or gDNA.

The sample holds one count of this clone. Using immunoSEQ multiplex PCR, the repertoire was profiled, and TCRdb retains in-frame clones only, with some absent. Of more than 10,000 clones in the sample, 73% are singletons; the top ten hold 30% to 35%. CDR3 length: 15 residues. Germline V gene sequence: CDR1 MNHNY, CDR2 SVGAGI (reference sequence). V was cut by 6 bases and J by 8 bases, with 22 bases left in between. The chain carries TRBV6-6 and TRBJ1-2; the D gene is possibly TRBD1 (6 bases). The specimen sequenced was peripheral blood. The receptor comes from a human donor in a cohort sampled during active COVID-19. In nucleotides, the CDR3 is TGTGCCAGCAGGCGATACAGGGAAGCAACGGGAGGCTACACCTTC. This encodes CASRRYREATGGYTF.